Shown below are 5 T cell receptor beta chains from a single sample sequenced in a study of T-cell reconstitution after alpha-beta-depleted transplantation in children. This sample's TCRbeta library carried unique molecular identifier barcodes. TCRdb independently ran MiXCR on the PCR reads; one entry per CDR3 protein. The sample has about 500,000 distinct CDR3 sequences, around a third seen once; the top ten hold around 2.4%. Specimen: PBMCs from the stem cell graft donor, collected from the stem cell graft. The source is a human donor who donated a stem cell graft to a child with aplastic anemia.

The rearrangement joins TRBV11-3 to TRBJ2-7; D unclear. The CDR3 runs to 13 residues. CDR1 and CDR2 from the germline V gene are SGHNT and YENEEA. Trimming pared 4 bases from V and 2 bases from J, leaving 9 bases between. The CDR3 nucleotides read TGTGCCAGCAGCTCCCCCCTTACCTACGAGCAGTACGTC. Translated: CASSSPLTYEQYV.

The rearrangement uses TRBV12-3 or TRBV12-4 and TRBJ1-1; the match to TRBD1 covers 8 bases. The ends lost 0 bases at V and 4 bases at J; junction bases unmatched: 7. The CDR3 length is 16 residues. CDR3 nucleotides: TGTGCCAGCAGTTTAGCCCAGGGGGCGCTGGGCACTGAAGCTTTCTTT. It is translated as CASSLAQGALGTEAFF.

V and J are TRBV12-3 or TRBV12-4 and TRBJ2-1, with 9 bases matching TRBD1. Trimming removed 5 bases from V and 8 bases from J; junction bases left unmatched: 10. The CDR3 covers 15 residues. CDR3 in DNA: TGTGCCAGCAGTCCCCGGACAGGGGTCGGGGATGAGCAGTTCTTC. Amino acid sequence: CASSPRTGVGDEQFF.

The chain couples TRBV6-1 to TRBJ1-2; 10 bases line up with TRBD1. V dropped 6 bases and J dropped 7; count of bases not matched to a gene: 8. Germline V gene data show CDR1 as MNHNS and CDR2 as SASEGT. The CDR3 has 14 amino acids. CDR3 protein: CASREPGQGFGYTF. Written as DNA, the CDR3 is TGTGCCAGCAGAGAACCGGGACAGGGGTTTGGCTACACCTTC.

This clonotype was recorded a few times. V gene TRBV7-7 combines with J gene TRBJ1-4; 9 bases agree with TRBD1. Germline CDR1 reads SSHAT; CDR2 reads FNYEAQ (reference sequence). CDR3 length: 15 residues. V trimming: 5 bases; J trimming: 7 bases; junction bases outside the gene matches: 8. CDR3 DNA sequence: TGTGCCAGCAGCCCTAGACAGGGGGAGGGTGAAAAACTGTTTTTT. Its translation is CASSPRQGEGEKLFF.